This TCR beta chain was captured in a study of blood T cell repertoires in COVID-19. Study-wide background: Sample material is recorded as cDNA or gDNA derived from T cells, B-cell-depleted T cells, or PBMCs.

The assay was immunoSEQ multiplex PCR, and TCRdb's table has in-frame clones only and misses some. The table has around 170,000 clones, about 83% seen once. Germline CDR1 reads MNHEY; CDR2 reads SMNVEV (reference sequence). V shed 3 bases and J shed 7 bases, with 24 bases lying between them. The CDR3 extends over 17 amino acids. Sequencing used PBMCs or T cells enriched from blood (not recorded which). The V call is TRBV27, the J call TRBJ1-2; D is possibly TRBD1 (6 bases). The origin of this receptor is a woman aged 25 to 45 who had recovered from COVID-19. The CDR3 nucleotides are TGTGCCAGCAGTTTTTGGGGTGGGGGGGGGCTTTTAGGTGGCTACACCTTC. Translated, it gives CASSFWGGGGLLGGYTF.